This TCR beta chain stems from a study of cytomegalovirus exposure and HLA in healthy donors. General study findings and limits: Rare TCR sequences dominated, though some public TCRs recurred in many donors. Associated with HLA alleles at 0.05 false discovery rate in a later analysis were 16,951 TCR beta sequences. In an earlier analysis, in about 530 donors, most V segments appeared productive either ~87% or ~30% of the time.

On this clone itself: Antigen: not known.

V lost 6 bases and J lost 4, with 13 bases in between. CDR3 size: 14 residues. The germline V gene encodes CDR1 MNHEY and CDR2 SVGAGI. Researchers ran the PCR with 60 Vbeta and 13 Jbeta primers. Using immunoSEQ multiplex PCR, the repertoire was profiled, and TCRdb retains in-frame clones only, with some absent. The sample carries roughly 250,000 clones, about 80% recorded once. The clonotype was recovered from a girl aged 2-10 years in good health and CMV-seronegative. Sequencing was done on a sample of PBMCs. The gene calls are TRBV6-5 and TRBJ1-3; possibly TRBD1 for D (6 bases). CDR3 in amino acids: CASRKQGSGNTIYF. In DNA form, the CDR3 reads TGTGCCAGCAGGAAACAGGGTAGCGGAAACACCATATATTTT.